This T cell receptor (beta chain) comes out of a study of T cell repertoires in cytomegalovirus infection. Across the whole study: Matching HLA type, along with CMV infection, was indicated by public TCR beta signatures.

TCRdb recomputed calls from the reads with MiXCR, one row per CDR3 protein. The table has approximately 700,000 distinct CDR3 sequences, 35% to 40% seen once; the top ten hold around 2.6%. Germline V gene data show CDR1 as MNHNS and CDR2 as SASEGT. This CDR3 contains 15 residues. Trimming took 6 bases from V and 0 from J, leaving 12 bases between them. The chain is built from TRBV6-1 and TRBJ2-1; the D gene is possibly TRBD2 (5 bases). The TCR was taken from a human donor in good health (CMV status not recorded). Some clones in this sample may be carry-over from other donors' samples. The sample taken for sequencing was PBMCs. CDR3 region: CASRTDGVSYNEQFF. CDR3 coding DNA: TGTGCCAGCAGGACGGACGGGGTCTCCTACAATGAGCAGTTCTTC.